This TCR beta chain is drawn from a study of identical twins. Study-wide results and limits: Fewer insertions marked abundant cord blood beta clonotypes; young adult naive trended weakly, memory not at all. Monozygotic twin pairs showed more out-of-frame TCR alpha sharing than models estimated.

TCRdb reprocessed the 5' RACE reads with MiXCR, giving one entry per CDR3 protein. The profile shows approximately 700,000 distinct CDR3 sequences, 15% to 20% of them singletons. Comment on this clonotype: Its specificity is not known.

This same sample was also part of a study on T cells expressing NK-cell markers.

The sequence was obtained from a woman aged 18-29 years in good health. The sample taken for sequencing was PBMCs.

This chain's CDR3 is CASSFGTGTDEQYF. Written as DNA, the CDR3 is TGTGCCAGCAGTTTCGGGACAGGCACAGACGAGCAGTACTTC. This chain joins TRBV27 and TRBJ2-7, with 8 positions matching TRBD1. V shed 3 bases, J shed 5 bases, and the junction held 6 bases outside the gene matches. The CDR3 length is 14 residues. Germline V gene sequence: CDR1 MNHEY, CDR2 SMNVEV (reference sequence).